A selection of T cell receptor beta chains follows, all from one sample in a study of cytomegalovirus exposure and HLA in healthy donors. Data came from immunoSEQ multiplex PCR; TCRdb stores just in-frame clones and leaves some out. The profile covers 120,000 or so clones, with about 79% appearing a single time and around 3% taken by the ten largest. Sample: PBMCs. The receptors come from a woman aged 45-65 years in good health and CMV-seronegative. Each CDR3 is given with its conserved first and last residue. D genes are given only for firm matches. Some rows mark clone size as missing; the rest say once, few, many or name a class of expanded clone.

TRBJ2-7	TRBV5-1	.	TRBD2	TGCGCCAGCAGCTTGTCAACTAGCGGCACGTCGGGGATCTACGAGCAGTACTTC	CASSLSTSGTSGIYEQYF
TRBJ2-7	TRBV10-3	.	.	TGTGCCATCAGCCACTCTCGGGTATCCCCAGACGAGCAGTACTTC	CAISHSRVSPDEQYF
TRBJ2-1	TRBV12-5	.	TRBD2	TGTGCTAGTGGTTTGCATTTAGCGGGAGGGCCAACGACCTACAATGAGCAGTTCTTC	CASGLHLAGGPTTYNEQFF
TRBJ2-7	TRBV7-2	once	.	TGTGCCAGCAGCTTAGGCTCAAGCGGTTTTTCCTACGAGCAGTACTTC	CASSLGSSGFSYEQYF
TRBJ1-1	TRBV20-1	.	TRBD1	TGCAGTGCTAACAGGGGCACTGAAGCTTTCTTT	CSANRGTEAFF
TRBJ2-1	TRBV19	.	.	TGTGCCAGTAGTGGGGACTTGCATACTGGGAATGAGCAGTTCTTC	CASSGDLHTGNEQFF
TRBJ2-7	TRBV25-1	.	TRBD2	TGTGCCAGCAGTGAGGTGGGAGGGCGGGGAACCTACGAGCAGTACTTC	CASSEVGGRGTYEQYF
TRBJ1-2	TRBV28	few	.	TGTGCAAGCGGAGGGGGGGGTAACTATGGCTACACCTTC	CASGGGGNYGYTF
TRBJ2-3	TRBV7-3	.	TRBD2	TGTGCCAGCAGCAAAGGAAGTATAGCGGGAGGAGATACGCAGTATTTT	CASSKGSIAGGDTQYF
TRBJ2-4	TRBV27	.	.	TGTGCCAGCAGTGTACGGGACAACAAAAACATTCAGTACTTC	CASSVRDNKNIQYF
TRBJ2-7	TRBV7-9	.	.	TGTGCCAGCAGCCCGCGGTCCGGGTCGGGCGAGCAGTACTTC	CASSPRSGSGEQYF
TRBJ1-1	TRBV5-1	.	.	TGCGCCAGCAGCTTGGAAGGGGAATACACTGAAGCTTTCTTT	CASSLEGEYTEAFF
TRBJ1-5	TRBV7-8	.	.	TGTGCCAGCAGTTCCCAGGGTCGGAATCAGCCCCAGCATTTT	CASSSQGRNQPQHF
TRBJ2-5	TRBV19	.	.	TGTGCCAGTAGTATAGTCGGAGGGTTCAGGGACCCAAGAGAAGAGCAGTACTTC	CASSIVGGFRDPREEQYF